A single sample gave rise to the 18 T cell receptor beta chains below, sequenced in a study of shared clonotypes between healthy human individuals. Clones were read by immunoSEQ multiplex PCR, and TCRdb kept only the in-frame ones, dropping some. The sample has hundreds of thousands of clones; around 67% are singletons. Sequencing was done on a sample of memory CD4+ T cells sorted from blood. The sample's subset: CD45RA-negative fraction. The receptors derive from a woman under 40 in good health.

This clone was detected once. Here the CDR3 DNA reads TGCGCCAGCAGCTTGGGCCAGACTAGCGGGGCCATTCAGTACTTC. Translated, it gives CASSLGQTSGAIQYF. V is TRBV5-1 and J is TRBJ2-4; 11 bases match TRBD2. CDR3 length: 15 residues. CDR1 and CDR2 (germline): SGHRS, YFSETQ. J gave up 9 bases and V 0 bases, and 5 bases lay outside the gene matches.

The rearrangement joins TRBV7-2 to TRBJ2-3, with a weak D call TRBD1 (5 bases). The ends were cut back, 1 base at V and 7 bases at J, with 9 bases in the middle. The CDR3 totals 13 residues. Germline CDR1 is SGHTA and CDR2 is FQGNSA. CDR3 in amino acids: CASSLDRQNTQYF. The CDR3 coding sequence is TGTGCCAGCAGCTTAGATCGACAGAATACGCAGTATTTT.

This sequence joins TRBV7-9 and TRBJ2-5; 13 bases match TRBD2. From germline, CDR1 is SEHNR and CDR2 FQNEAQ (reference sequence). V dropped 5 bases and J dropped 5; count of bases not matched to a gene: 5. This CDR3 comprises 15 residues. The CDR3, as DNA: TGTGCCAGCAGCGGACTAGCGGGAGTCGGTGAGACCCAGTACTTC. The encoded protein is CASSGLAGVGETQYF.

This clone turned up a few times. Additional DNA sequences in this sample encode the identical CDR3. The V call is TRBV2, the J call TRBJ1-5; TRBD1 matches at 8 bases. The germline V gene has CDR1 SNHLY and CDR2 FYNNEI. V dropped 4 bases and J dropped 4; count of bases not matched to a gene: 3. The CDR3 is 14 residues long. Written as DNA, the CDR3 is TGTGCCAGCAGTGGAACAGGGGGGAATCAGCCCCAGCATTTT. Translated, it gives CASSGTGGNQPQHF.

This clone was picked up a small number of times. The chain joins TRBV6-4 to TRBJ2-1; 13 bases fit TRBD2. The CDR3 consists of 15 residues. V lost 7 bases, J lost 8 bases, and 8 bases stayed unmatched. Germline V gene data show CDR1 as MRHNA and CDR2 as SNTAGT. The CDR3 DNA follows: TGTGCCAGCACCAGGACTAGCGGGAGTTTTGATGAGCAGTTCTTC. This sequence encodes CASTRTSGSFDEQFF.

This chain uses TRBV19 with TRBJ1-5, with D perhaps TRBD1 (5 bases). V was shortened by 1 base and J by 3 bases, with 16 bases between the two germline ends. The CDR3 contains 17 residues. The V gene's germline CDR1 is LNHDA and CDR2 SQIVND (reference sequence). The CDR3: CASSIVRGKGDNQPQHF. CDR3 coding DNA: TGTGCCAGTAGTATAGTCCGGGGGAAAGGGGACAATCAGCCCCAGCATTTT.

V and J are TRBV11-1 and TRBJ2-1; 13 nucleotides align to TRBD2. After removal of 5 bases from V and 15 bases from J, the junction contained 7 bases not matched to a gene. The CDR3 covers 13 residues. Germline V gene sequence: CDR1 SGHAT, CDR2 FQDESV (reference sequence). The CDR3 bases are TGTGCCAGCAGCGGCCGGACTAGCGGGAGTGGGTTCTTC. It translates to CASSGRTSGSGFF.

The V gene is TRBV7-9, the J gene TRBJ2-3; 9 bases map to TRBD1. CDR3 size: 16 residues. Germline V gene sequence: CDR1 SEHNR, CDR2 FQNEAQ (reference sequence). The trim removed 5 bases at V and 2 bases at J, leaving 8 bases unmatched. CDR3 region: CASSTSTGGHTDTQYF. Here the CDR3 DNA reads TGTGCCAGCAGCACTTCGACAGGGGGGCACACAGATACGCAGTATTTT.

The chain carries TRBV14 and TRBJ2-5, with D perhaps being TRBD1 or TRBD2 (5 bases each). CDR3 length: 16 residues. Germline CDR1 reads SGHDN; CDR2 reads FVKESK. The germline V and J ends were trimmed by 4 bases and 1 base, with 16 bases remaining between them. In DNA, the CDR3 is TGTGCCAGCAGCCCTGGGACCTTGATCGGCCAAGAGACCCAGTACTTC. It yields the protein CASSPGTLIGQETQYF.

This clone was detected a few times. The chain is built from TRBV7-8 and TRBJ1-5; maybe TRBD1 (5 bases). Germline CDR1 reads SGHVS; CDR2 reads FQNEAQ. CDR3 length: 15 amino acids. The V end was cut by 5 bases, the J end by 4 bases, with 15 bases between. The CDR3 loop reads CASSPRDSRNQPQHF. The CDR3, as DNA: TGTGCCAGCAGCCCCCGCGACAGTCGTAATCAGCCCCAGCATTTT.

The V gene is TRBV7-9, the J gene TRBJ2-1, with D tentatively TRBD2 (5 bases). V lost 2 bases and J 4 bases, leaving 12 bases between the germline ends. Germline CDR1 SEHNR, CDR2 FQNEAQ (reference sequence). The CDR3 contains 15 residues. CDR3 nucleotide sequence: TGTGCCAGCAGCTTACCTGGCGGGCCGTACAATGAGCAGTTCTTC. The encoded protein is CASSLPGGPYNEQFF. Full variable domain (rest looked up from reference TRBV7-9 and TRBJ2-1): DTGVSQNPRHKITKRGQNVTFRCDPISEHNRLYWYRQTLGQGPEFLTYFQNEAQLEKSRLLSDRFSAERPKGSFSTLEIQRTEQGDSAMYLCASSLPGGPYNEQFFGPGTRLTVL.

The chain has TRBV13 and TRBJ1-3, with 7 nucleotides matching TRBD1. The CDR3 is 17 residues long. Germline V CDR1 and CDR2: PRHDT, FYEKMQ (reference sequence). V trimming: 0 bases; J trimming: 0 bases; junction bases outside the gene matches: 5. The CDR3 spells CASSLGAGGISGNTIYF. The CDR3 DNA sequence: TGTGCCAGCAGCTTAGGGGCAGGGGGTATCTCTGGAAACACCATATATTTT.

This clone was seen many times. CDR3 sequence (DNA): TGCGCCAGCAGCCACGGGACGGACACCGGGGAGCTGTTTTTT. This gives the protein CASSHGTDTGELFF. The chain links TRBV5-1 to TRBJ2-2, with D possibly called TRBD1 or TRBD2 (5 bases each). V dropped 4 bases and J dropped 3 bases, with 10 bases sitting between them. CDR1 and CDR2 (germline): SGHRS, YFSETQ. This CDR3 is built from 14 residues.

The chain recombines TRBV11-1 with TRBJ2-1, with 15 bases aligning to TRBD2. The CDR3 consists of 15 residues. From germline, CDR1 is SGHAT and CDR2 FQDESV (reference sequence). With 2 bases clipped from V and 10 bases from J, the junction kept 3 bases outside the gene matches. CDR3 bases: TGTGCCAGCAGCTTAAGGACTAGCGGGAGGGCAGAGCAGTTCTTC. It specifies CASSLRTSGRAEQFF. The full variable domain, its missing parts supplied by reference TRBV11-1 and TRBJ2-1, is EAEVAQSPRYKITEKSQAVAFWCDPISGHATLYWYRQILGQGPELLVQFQDESVVDDSQLPKDRFSAERLKGVDSTLKIQPAELGDSAMYLCASSLRTSGRAEQFFGPGTRLTVL.

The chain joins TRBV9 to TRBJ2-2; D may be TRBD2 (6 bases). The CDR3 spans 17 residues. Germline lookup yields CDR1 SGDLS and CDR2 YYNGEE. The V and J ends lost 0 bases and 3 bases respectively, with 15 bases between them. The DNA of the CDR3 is TGTGCCAGCAGCGTAGAGGAAGCGGGCATTGACACCGGGGAGCTGTTTTTT. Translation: CASSVEEAGIDTGELFF.

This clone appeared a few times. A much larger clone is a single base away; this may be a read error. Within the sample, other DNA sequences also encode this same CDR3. This CDR3 is CASSLGQNYGYTF. CDR3 in DNA: TGTGCCAGCAGCTTAGGACAAAACTATGGCTACACCTTC. V usage is TRBV7-9 and J usage is TRBJ1-2; D remains unclear. Germline V CDR1 and CDR2: SEHNR, FQNEAQ (reference sequence). This CDR3 is 13 amino acids long. V dropped 1 base and J dropped 2 bases, with 5 bases sitting between them.

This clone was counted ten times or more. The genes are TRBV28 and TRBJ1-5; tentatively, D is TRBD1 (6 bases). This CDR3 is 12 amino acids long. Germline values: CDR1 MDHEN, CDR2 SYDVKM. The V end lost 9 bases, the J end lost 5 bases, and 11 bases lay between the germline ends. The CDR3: CASRGAHQPQHF. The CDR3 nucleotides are TGTGCCAGTCGGGGGGCCCATCAGCCCCAGCATTTT.

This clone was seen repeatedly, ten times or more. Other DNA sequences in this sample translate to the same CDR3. The CDR3 nucleotides read TGTGCCAGCAGTGAGGGCCGGGGGGGCAATCAGCCCCAGCATTTT. Its protein is CASSEGRGGNQPQHF. This chain joins TRBV2 and TRBJ1-5, with TRBD1 as a possible D gene (5 bases). Germline V gene lookup returns CDR1 SNHLY and CDR2 FYNNEI. V was shortened by 3 bases and J by 2 bases, with 11 bases between the two germline ends. The CDR3 is made up of 15 amino acids.